A selection of T cell receptor beta chains follows, all from one sample in a study of human T cells and chemical hapten exposure. TCRdb recomputed calls from the RACE reads with MiXCR, one row per CDR3 protein. This table has 75,000 to 90,000 distinct CDR3 sequences, over 6% appearing once. This material consisted of whole blood, taken in connection with sensitization to the hapten diphenylcyclopropenone (DPC). The receptors come from a woman aged 25 to 45 with alopecia areata. Some clones in this sample may be carry-over from other donors' samples. The CDR3 runs from the conserved cysteine through the conserved F or W. The order of the fields is D gene, J gene, V gene, clone size, CDR3 DNA, CDR3 protein. The D gene is left open where the match is weak. Clone size is stated in some rows and not others, as once, few, many or a class when expanded.

>NA|TRBJ1-1|TRBV2|many
TGTGCCAGTCACTCCGGGGCCTCTGCCAACACTGAAGCTTTCTTT
CASHSGASANTEAFF
>NA|TRBJ2-3|TRBV10-3|few
TGTGCCATCAGTGAGTCGGGGGGCGCAGATACGCAGTATTTT
CAISESGGADTQYF
>NA|TRBJ2-2|TRBV19|NA
TGTGCCAGTAGTATTCTCACCAGCCCGAACACCGGGGAGCTGTTTTTT
CASSILTSPNTGELFF
>NA|TRBJ2-2|TRBV5-1|few
TGCGCCAGCAGCGCAAAGACTAGTTTTTCGACCGGGGAGCTGTTTTTT
CASSAKTSFSTGELFF
>TRBD1|TRBJ1-1|TRBV12-3/TRBV12-4|NA
TGTGCCAGCGGGACAGGGGGTACTGAAGCTTTCTTT
CASGTGGTEAFF
>NA|TRBJ2-4|TRBV25-1|many
TGTGCCAGCAGTGAAGCCGGCCCCAAAAACATTCAGTACTTC
CASSEAGPKNIQYF
>TRBD1|TRBJ1-2|TRBV30|NA
TGTGCCTGGAGTAAGGGACAGGGTAACTATGGCTACACCTTC
CAWSKGQGNYGYTF
>NA|TRBJ2-1|TRBV29-1|many
TGCAGCGCGCCCATGTACAATGAGCAGTTCTTC
CSAPMYNEQFF
>NA|TRBJ2-5|TRBV6-2/TRBV6-3|many
TGTGCCAGCATCCAACTTCCTGGGGGGACAAGAGAGACCCAGTACTTC
CASIQLPGGTRETQYF
>NA|TRBJ2-7|TRBV11-2|many
TGTGCCAGCAGCTTAGATCCCTACGAGCAGTACTTC
CASSLDPYEQYF
>NA|TRBJ2-2|TRBV10-3|few
TGTGCCATCAGTGAGTCCCGGACAGCTACCGGGGAGCTGTTTTTT
CAISESRTATGELFF
>NA|TRBJ2-7|TRBV20-1|few
TGCAGTGCTAGAGACTCTAAGAGCTCCTACGAGCAGTACTTC
CSARDSKSSYEQYF
>NA|TRBJ2-3|TRBV6-6|many
TGTGCCAGCAGTTTCCAGGGGCAGGATACGCAGTATTTT
CASSFQGQDTQYF
>NA|TRBJ2-3|TRBV9|many
TGTGCCAGCAGCGTAAGTCCGGATGGAGATACGCAGTATTTT
CASSVSPDGDTQYF
>TRBD1|TRBJ2-6|TRBV19|NA
TGTGCCAGTAGGAAACCGGGACAGGGAAGACCCGGGGCCAACGTCCTGACTTTC
CASRKPGQGRPGANVLTF
>NA|TRBJ2-1|TRBV20-1|few
TGCAGTGCTAGAGACCCCGTACGAAACAATGAGCAGTTCTTC
CSARDPVRNNEQFF
>TRBD1|TRBJ2-6|TRBV5-1|many
TGCGCCAGCAGCTTCCAACAGGGGGCGCTTGGGGCCAACGTCCTGACTTTC
CASSFQQGALGANVLTF
>TRBD1|TRBJ1-6|TRBV20-1|NA
TGCAGTGCTGGGGACAGGGAGATTTCACCCCTCCACTTT
CSAGDREISPLHF
>NA|TRBJ1-2|TRBV12-3/TRBV12-4|many
TGTGCCAGCAAAATAACAGGGTACTATGGCTACACCTTC
CASKITGYYGYTF
>NA|TRBJ2-7|TRBV6-5|few
TGTGCCAGCAGTTGGGGGATCGAGCAGTACTTC
CASSWGIEQYF
>NA|TRBJ1-5|TRBV6-1|NA
TGTGCCAGCAGTGATCTGGCAGCGCTGGGGGGTCAGCCCCAGCATTTT
CASSDLAALGGQPQHF
>TRBD1|TRBJ1-1|TRBV19|NA
TGTGCCAGTAGTCTCCGGGACAGCGTAGAAGCTTTCTTT
CASSLRDSVEAFF
>TRBD1|TRBJ2-6|TRBV18|many
TGTGCCAGCTCACCAGTGACAGGGGGCCGCTCTGGGGCCAACGTCCTGACTTTC
CASSPVTGGRSGANVLTF
>TRBD2|TRBJ2-4|TRBV7-8|many
TGTGCCAGCAGCTTAGAACGGGCTAGCGGGGGAAACATTCAGTACTTC
CASSLERASGGNIQYF
>TRBD1|TRBJ2-1|TRBV12-3/TRBV12-4|many
TGTGCCAGCATTGAGGGACAGGGCGGCTCCTACAATGAGCAGTTCTTC
CASIEGQGGSYNEQFF
>NA|TRBJ2-7|TRBV6-6|many
TGTGCCAGCAGTTTTTACCGGGAGCAGTACTTC
CASSFYREQYF
>TRBD1|TRBJ2-1|TRBV29-1|many
TGCAGCGTTGATAGACAGGGGAATGAGCAGTTCTTC
CSVDRQGNEQFF
>TRBD1|TRBJ2-1|TRBV6-6|few
TGTGCCAGCAGTTCGCGGACAGGGTTCGATGAGCAGTTCTTC
CASSSRTGFDEQFF
>TRBD1|TRBJ2-1|TRBV20-1|many
TGCAGTGCTATCCCCGGGACAGGGTCTTACAATGAGCAGTTCTTC
CSAIPGTGSYNEQFF
>NA|TRBJ1-2|TRBV12-3/TRBV12-4|few
TGTGCCAGCAGTGTCACAGGGATCTATGGCTACACCTTC
CASSVTGIYGYTF
>TRBD1|TRBJ1-6|TRBV20-1|many
TGCAGTGCTAGAGATGGGACAGGGAGATCACCCCTCCACTTT
CSARDGTGRSPLHF
>NA|TRBJ2-4|TRBV30|many
TGTGCCTGGGCCCCGACCAGCCAAAACATTCAGTACTTC
CAWAPTSQNIQYF